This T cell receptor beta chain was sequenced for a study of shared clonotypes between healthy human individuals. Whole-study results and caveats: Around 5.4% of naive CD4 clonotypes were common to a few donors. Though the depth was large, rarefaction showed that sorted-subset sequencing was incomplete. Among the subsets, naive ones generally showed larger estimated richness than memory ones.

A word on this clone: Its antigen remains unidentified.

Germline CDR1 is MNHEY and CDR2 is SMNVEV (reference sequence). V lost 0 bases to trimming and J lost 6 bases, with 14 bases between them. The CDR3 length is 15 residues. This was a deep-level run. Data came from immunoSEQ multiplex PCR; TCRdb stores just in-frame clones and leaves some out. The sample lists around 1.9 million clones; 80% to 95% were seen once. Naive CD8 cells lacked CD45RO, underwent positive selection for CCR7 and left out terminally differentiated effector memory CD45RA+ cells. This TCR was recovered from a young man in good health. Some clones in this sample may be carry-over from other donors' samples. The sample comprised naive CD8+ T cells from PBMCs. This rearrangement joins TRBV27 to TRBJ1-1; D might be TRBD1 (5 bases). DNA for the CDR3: TGTGCCAGCAGTTTATCAGCCGGGGGGGTTCCTGAAGCTTTCTTT. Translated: CASSLSAGGVPEAFF.